What follows are 10 T cell receptor beta chains derived from one specimen sequenced in a study of CD4+ T cells in melanoma. Produced via immunoSEQ multiplex PCR; TCRdb's table is partial and in-frame only. The profile shows approximately 9,600 clones, around 78% of them singletons. The source material was cells from a culture (not recorded whether cultured in vitro). Receptor source: a human donor with melanoma.

The rearrangement uses TRBV2 and TRBJ2-7; perhaps D is TRBD1 or TRBD2 (5 bases each). Germline values: CDR1 SNHLY, CDR2 FYNNEI. The V and J ends lost 6 bases and 1 base respectively, with 22 bases between them. The CDR3 contains 17 residues. CDR3 sequence reads: CASRPDFQAGRSYEQYF. The DNA of the CDR3 is TGTGCCAGCAGGCCCGACTTCCAGGCAGGGAGATCCTACGAGCAGTACTTC.

CDR3 sequence (DNA): TGTGCCAGTATAGGGGGGTCTAGGGCTGGGGCCAACGTCCTGACTTTC. Translating it yields CASIGGSRAGANVLTF. The rearrangement links TRBV19 to TRBJ2-6, with D perhaps assigned TRBD1 or TRBD2 (6 bases each). Deletions cut 7 bases from V and 2 bases from J, with 15 bases between. In germline, CDR1 is LNHDA, CDR2 SQIVND (reference sequence). The CDR3 totals 16 residues.

This clone was found once. The V and J genes are TRBV19 and TRBJ1-5, with 7 bases matching TRBD1. The CDR3 has 16 residues. The ends lost 6 bases at V and 1 base at J; junction bases unmatched: 9. Germline CDR1 reads LNHDA; CDR2 reads SQIVND (reference sequence). The CDR3 reads CASRSPGQQSNQPQHF. For the CDR3, the DNA is TGTGCCAGTAGATCGCCGGGACAGCAGAGCAATCAGCCCCAGCATTTT. The full variable domain, completed using reference TRBV19 and TRBJ1-5, is DGGITQSPKYLFRKEGQNVTLSCEQNLNHDAMYWYRQDPGQGLRLIYYSQIVNDFQKGDIAEGYSVSREKKESFPLTVTSAQKNPTAFYLCASRSPGQQSNQPQHFGDGTRLSIL.

The chain carries TRBV6-6 and TRBJ1-3, with 9 bases identical to TRBD1. In germline, CDR1 is MNHNY, CDR2 SVGAGI (reference sequence). The CDR3 spans 12 residues. Germline trimming cut 10 bases from V and 4 bases from J; bases unmatched to any gene: 2. This CDR3 reads CATGTGGNTIYF. DNA for the CDR3: TGTGCCACCGGGACAGGGGGAAACACCATATATTTT.

This rearrangement joins TRBV4-1 to TRBJ2-2; weak D call: TRBD2 (5 bases). V was cut by 1 base and J by 1 base, with 13 bases left in between. Germline V gene data show CDR1 as MGHRA and CDR2 as YSYEKL. This CDR3 has 17 amino acids. CDR3 loop: CASSQVETGRNTGELFF. In DNA form, the CDR3 reads TGCGCCAGCAGCCAAGTTGAGACGGGGAGGAACACCGGGGAGCTGTTTTTT.

This clone has just a few counts. This rearrangement joins TRBV4-2 to TRBJ1-1; D gene unclear. Germline V CDR1 and CDR2: LGHNA, YNFKEQ. With 0 bases removed from V and 1 base from J, the gap between germline ends came to 12 bases. This CDR3 is built from 16 residues. CDR3 DNA sequence: TGTGCCAGCAGCCAAGATGGCGGCGGAACGAACACTGAAGCTTTCTTT. Its translation is CASSQDGGGTNTEAFF.

This clone was seen a handful of times. This chain joins TRBV27 and TRBJ1-1; tentative D call: TRBD1 (5 bases). Trimming left V 4 bases short and J 0 bases short, with 9 bases between. The CDR3 is 14 residues long. Germline V lookup: CDR1 MNHEY, CDR2 SMNVEV (reference sequence). The CDR3 bases are TGTGCCAGCAGTTCGTGGGGCATGAACACTGAAGCTTTCTTT. Translated: CASSSWGMNTEAFF.

The chain has TRBV18 and TRBJ2-1; possibly TRBD1 for D (6 bases). CDR3 size: 13 residues. The V end lost 2 bases, the J end lost 5 bases, and 7 bases lay between the germline ends. Germline values: CDR1 KGHSH, CDR2 LQKENI. CDR3 residues: CASSPGGHNEQFF. The CDR3 bases are TGTGCCAGCTCACCAGGGGGCCACAATGAGCAGTTCTTC.

The chain is built from TRBV30 and TRBJ1-6; 7 bases line up with TRBD1. The CDR3 sequence is 14 residues long. In germline, CDR1 is GTSNPN, CDR2 SVGIG (reference sequence). V was clipped by 2 bases and J by 10 bases; unmatched bases: 8. CDR3: CAWSTGADGSPLHF. In DNA form, the CDR3 reads TGTGCCTGGAGTACAGGGGCCGACGGATCACCCCTCCACTTT.

This chain joins TRBV5-1 and TRBJ2-7; the D gene is possibly TRBD1 (6 bases). This CDR3 spans 15 amino acids. V was clipped by 2 bases and J by 2 bases, with 14 bases between them. Germline CDR1 SGHRS, CDR2 YFSETQ. The CDR3 here is CASSLQTGSTYEQYF. In DNA, the CDR3 is TGCGCCAGCAGCTTACAGACAGGAAGTACCTACGAGCAGTACTTC.